The 26 T cell receptor beta chains given below trace back to one sample, sequenced in a study of OX40 agonist ivuxolimab in advanced cancers. Generated by immunoSEQ multiplex PCR, the TCRdb table keeps only in-frame clones and is missing some. The sample has tens of thousands of clones; around four fifths are singletons. Specimen: CD4+ or CD8+ T cells sorted from blood, collected in a trial of the OX40 agonist ivuxolimab. The origin of the receptors is an adult with an advanced solid tumor such as melanoma, head and neck, liver or kidney cancer.

This chain links TRBV6-6 with TRBJ1-1; D is uncertain. The length of the CDR3 is 15 residues. V gave up 0 bases and J gave up 6 bases, with 14 bases separating them. From germline, CDR1 is MNHNY and CDR2 SVGAGI (reference sequence). DNA of the CDR3: TGTGCCAGCAGTTACTCGATAATCCATAACGCTGAAGCTTTCTTT. This sequence encodes CASSYSIIHNAEAFF.

This chain joins TRBV25-1 and TRBJ2-5; tentatively, D is TRBD2 (5 bases). The germline V and J ends were trimmed by 1 base and 1 base, with 7 bases remaining between them. Germline-derived CDR1 and CDR2 are MGHDK and SYGVNS. The CDR3 is 14 residues long. CDR3 region: CASSEFRGQETQYF. The CDR3 DNA reads TGTGCCAGCAGTGAATTCCGGGGCCAAGAGACCCAGTACTTC.

The CDR3 spells CASAEGTLFRADSGNTIYF. CDR3 nucleotide sequence: TGTGCCAGCGCTGAGGGGACGCTGTTCCGGGCGGACTCTGGAAACACCATATATTTT. The V and J genes are TRBV7-9 and TRBJ1-3; the D gene is possibly TRBD1 (5 bases). V gave up 8 bases and J gave up 0 bases, with 26 bases separating them. This CDR3 has 19 residues. Germline V gene lookup returns CDR1 SEHNR and CDR2 FQNEAQ (reference sequence).

V is TRBV7-3 and J is TRBJ2-3, with 7 bases aligning to TRBD2. This CDR3 region has 15 residues. Germline values: CDR1 SGHTA, CDR2 FQGTGA. The V and J ends lost 1 base and 7 bases, in that order; junction bases with no gene match: 8. This CDR3 reads CASSLNGGSGNTQYF. The CDR3 DNA is TGTGCCAGCAGCTTAAATGGCGGGAGTGGAAATACGCAGTATTTT.

This chain joins TRBV2 and TRBJ2-2; a possible D gene is TRBD2 (6 bases). The CDR3 contains 15 residues. Trimming stripped 3 bases from V and 0 bases from J, with 8 bases between. CDR1 and CDR2 from the germline V gene are SNHLY and FYNNEI. The chain's CDR3 is CASSERDPNTGELFF. For the CDR3, the DNA is TGTGCCAGCAGTGAGCGGGACCCGAACACCGGGGAGCTGTTTTTT.

This clone was detected only once. The chain employs TRBV18 and TRBJ2-1; 8 bases match TRBD2. Germline CDR1 and CDR2: KGHSH and LQKENI. With V trimmed by 5 bases and J by 2 bases, 5 bases remained unmatched. CDR3 length equals 15 residues. Written as DNA, the CDR3 is TGTGCCAGCTCAAGGAGCGGGAGTCCCTACAATGAGCAGTTCTTC. It is translated as CASSRSGSPYNEQFF.

This chain joins TRBV19 and TRBJ2-1; D possibly matches TRBD1 or TRBD2 (5 bases each). Trimming removed 10 bases at V and 1 base at J, with 14 bases between. Per the germline V gene, CDR1 is LNHDA and CDR2 is SQIVND (reference sequence). The CDR3 sequence is 14 residues long. The CDR3 DNA sequence: TGTGCCACCAGGGACCTGAAGTCCTACAATGAGCAGTTCTTC. Amino acid sequence: CATRDLKSYNEQFF.

The J gene is TRBJ2-3, the V gene TRBV9; D gene unclear. V lost 3 bases and J lost 6, with 11 bases in between. The length of the CDR3 is 13 residues. Germline V lookup: CDR1 SGDLS, CDR2 YYNGEE. CDR3 DNA sequence: TGTGCCAGCAGCGACCCCTCCGGGGATACGCAGTATTTT. Its translation is CASSDPSGDTQYF.

CDR3 amino acids: CASKRGQGYNSPLHF. Written as DNA, the CDR3 is TGTGCCAGCAAACGGGGACAGGGCTATAATTCACCCCTCCACTTT. The chain is built from TRBV6-5 and TRBJ1-6, with 9 bases that match TRBD1. CDR3 size: 15 residues. Losses at the gene ends were 7 bases for V and 3 bases for J; bases not matched to a gene: 4. CDR1 and CDR2 (germline): MNHEY, SVGAGI.

J is TRBJ2-7 and V is TRBV7-3, with TRBD2 identical over 7 bases. With 5 bases clipped from V and 3 bases from J, the junction kept 10 bases outside the gene matches. The CDR3 contains 15 residues. Germline V CDR1 and CDR2: SGHTA, FQGTGA. Here the CDR3 reads CASSLHPGGSYEQYF. The CDR3 region has the DNA TGTGCCAGCAGCCTCCATCCCGGCGGGAGCTACGAGCAGTACTTC.

This chain connects TRBV5-6 to TRBJ1-6; D is uncertain. CDR1 and CDR2 (germline): SGHDT, YYEEEE. This CDR3 is built from 13 residues. V was shortened by 0 bases and J by 7 bases, with 5 bases between the two germline ends. CDR3 protein: CASSLGRNSPLHF. The CDR3 DNA follows: TGTGCCAGCAGCTTGGGGCGGAATTCACCCCTCCACTTT.

The gene calls are TRBV7-9 and TRBJ2-5, with 14 bases identical to TRBD2. CDR3 length equals 17 residues. V lost 5 bases to trimming and J lost 5 bases; unmatched junction nucleotides: 10. The germline V gene encodes CDR1 SEHNR and CDR2 FQNEAQ (reference sequence). As DNA, the CDR3 is TGTGCCAGCAGCCCGGGGACTAGCGGGAGAGATAGGGAGACCCAGTACTTC. It encodes CASSPGTSGRDRETQYF.

V and J are TRBV19 and TRBJ2-2; the match to TRBD1 covers 8 bases. Germline trimming cut 6 bases from V and 2 bases from J; bases unmatched to any gene: 5. This CDR3 has 15 residues. Per the germline V gene, CDR1 is LNHDA and CDR2 is SQIVND (reference sequence). CDR3 region: CASRADRANTGELFF. DNA for the CDR3: TGTGCCAGTAGGGCGGACAGGGCAAACACCGGGGAGCTGTTTTTT.

This sequence joins TRBV5-1 and TRBJ2-7; 7 bases align to TRBD2. This CDR3 is 15 amino acids long. In germline, CDR1 is SGHRS, CDR2 YFSETQ. J was trimmed by 2 bases and V by 3 bases; bases with no gene match: 8. CDR3 sequence (DNA): TGCGCCAGCAGCTCTACAGGCGGGGGAACCTACGAGCAGTACTTC. Its translation: CASSSTGGGTYEQYF.

This rearrangement joins TRBV29-1 to TRBJ2-7; TRBD2 matches 12 bases. The junction had 6 bases not matched to a gene; V was cut back by 6 bases and J by 6 bases. Germline CDR1 reads SQVTM; CDR2 reads ANQGSEA. The CDR3 totals 13 residues. The CDR3 bases are TGCAGCGTGGGACTAGCGGGTTGGTCCGAGCAGTACTTC. This codes for CSVGLAGWSEQYF.

The chain joins TRBV10-1 to TRBJ2-5; D is uncertain. Trimming shortened V by 2 bases and J by 3 bases, and 10 bases separated the two germline ends. Germline V gene sequence: CDR1 WNHNN, CDR2 SYGVQD (reference sequence). This CDR3 comprises 14 residues. The DNA of the CDR3 is TGCGCCAGCAGTGAGGAGGACCCCAAAGAGACCCAGTACTTC. It codes for CASSEEDPKETQYF.

V is TRBV2 and J is TRBJ1-1, with D unclear. Germline V gene data show CDR1 as SNHLY and CDR2 as FYNNEI. V was cut by 6 bases and J by 7 bases, with 18 bases left in between. The CDR3 length is 14 residues. The CDR3 region is CASRGRDHGSEAFF. In nucleotides, the CDR3 is TGTGCCAGCAGGGGCCGAGACCACGGGAGTGAAGCTTTCTTT.

This chain links TRBV5-8 with TRBJ1-5; 8 bases match TRBD1. The CDR3 loop spans 15 amino acids. V lost 0 bases and J lost 1; bases outside the gene matches: 0. From germline, CDR1 is SGHTS and CDR2 YDEGEE. CDR3 protein: CASSLDRGSNQPQHF. CDR3 in DNA: TGTGCCAGCAGCTTGGACAGGGGGAGCAATCAGCCCCAGCATTTT.

The chain recombines TRBV7-9 with TRBJ1-2; no firm D call. Germline V gene data show CDR1 as SEHNR and CDR2 as FQNEAQ (reference sequence). V was clipped by 1 base and J by 0 bases, with 9 bases between them. The CDR3 runs to 15 residues. Written as DNA, the CDR3 is TGTGCCAGCAGCTTAGACGGCAGCGCTAACTATGGCTACACCTTC. Amino acids: CASSLDGSANYGYTF.

Notes on this clone: Sequence at one end of the junction differs from germline and may be a read error. V and J are TRBV28 and TRBJ1-5; TRBD1 matches 10 bases. The CDR3 length is 15 residues. Germline V lookup: CDR1 MDHEN, CDR2 SYDVKM. The CDR3 loop is CTSSPPGQGNKPQHF. CDR3 coding DNA: TGTACCAGCAGCCCACCGGGACAGGGGAATAAGCCCCAGCATTTT.

This chain uses TRBV2 with TRBJ1-2, with D possibly being TRBD1 (5 bases). The CDR3 has 14 residues. Germline-derived CDR1 and CDR2 are SNHLY and FYNNEI. Trimming took off 6 bases at V and 8 bases at J, with 19 bases between the two ends. The CDR3 DNA reads as TGTGCCAGCAGGGCTTCCCAGGGTCAGGGAGGCTACACCTTC. The encoded protein is CASRASQGQGGYTF.

This clone has only a few counts. The chain has TRBV20-1 and TRBJ1-6; D is unresolved. The CDR3 length is 10 residues. Trimming shortened V by 7 bases and J by 10 bases, and 8 bases separated the two germline ends. From germline, CDR1 is DFQATT and CDR2 SNEGSKA (reference sequence). The CDR3 region is CSVLGSPLHF. For the CDR3, the DNA is TGCAGTGTTTTGGGATCACCCCTCCACTTT.

This clone was observed a few times. This rearrangement joins TRBV7-8 to TRBJ1-5; D gene ambiguous. Germline values: CDR1 SGHVS, CDR2 FQNEAQ. This CDR3 contains 15 residues. Trimming cost V 5 bases and J 2 bases, with 13 bases left between them. CDR3 sequence (DNA): TGTGCCAGCAGCCCGAACCGCACGGGCAATCAGCCCCAGCATTTT. This gives the protein CASSPNRTGNQPQHF.

V usage is TRBV9 and J usage is TRBJ2-3, with 13 bases fitting TRBD2. Trimming took 1 base from V and 4 from J; bases not matched to a gene: 12. CDR1 and CDR2 from the germline V gene are SGDLS and YYNGEE. The CDR3 consists of 19 residues. CDR3 coding DNA: TGTGCCAGCAGCGTACAACACCGGACTAGCGGGAGAGCGGCAGATACGCAGTATTTT. Translated: CASSVQHRTSGRAADTQYF.

The chain is built from TRBV6-1 and TRBJ1-4, with a tentative D call TRBD1 (5 bases). The CDR3 spans 14 residues. The germline V gene encodes CDR1 MNHNS and CDR2 SASEGT. With 6 bases removed from V and 5 bases from J, the gap between germline ends came to 13 bases. Here the CDR3 DNA reads TGTGCCAGCAGAAGAGGGGAAGAGAATGAAAAACTGTTTTTT. Translated: CASRRGEENEKLFF.

The J gene is TRBJ1-5, the V gene TRBV7-2; tentatively, D is TRBD1 (5 bases). The germline V gene encodes CDR1 SGHTA and CDR2 FQGNSA. Trimming pared 0 bases from V and 1 base from J, leaving 10 bases between. This CDR3 region has 16 residues. CDR3 region: CASSLALGLSNQPQHF. CDR3 DNA: TGTGCCAGCAGCTTAGCGCTGGGGCTAAGCAATCAGCCCCAGCATTTT.